This T cell receptor beta chain emerged from a study of cytomegalovirus exposure and HLA in healthy donors. To note about this clone: Its antigen remains unidentified.

The study ran its PCR with 60 Vbeta and 13 Jbeta primers. Profiling relied on immunoSEQ multiplex PCR, and the TCRdb table lists in-frame clones only, not all of them. The table records about 190,000 clones, about four fifths of them present only once. Study-wide results and caveats: Later on, an analysis showed TCR association rates differing by HLA locus, with DRB1 the most and HLA-C the fewest. High sensitivity and specificity were reportedly achieved when the classifier diagnosed cytomegalovirus status. In a later analysis, HLA-associated TCR beta chains were more clonally expanded than equally common others.

This TCR was sampled from a man aged 18-30 years in good health and CMV-seronegative. Sequenced input: PBMCs.

The CDR3 reads CASSPFAGSYNEQFF. The CDR3 DNA reads as TGTGCCAGCAGCCCGTTTGCGGGCTCCTACAATGAGCAGTTCTTC. This chain uses TRBV9 with TRBJ2-1, with D possibly matching TRBD2 (5 bases). Germline V gives CDR1 SGDLS, CDR2 YYNGEE. With 4 bases removed from V and 0 bases from J, the gap between germline ends came to 11 bases. The CDR3 length is 15 residues.